The rows below give T cell receptor beta chains drawn from one sample of a study of Graves' ophthalmopathy and Graves' hyperthyroidism. From the multiplex PCR reads, TCRdb called clonotypes with MiXCR, one entry per CDR3 protein. The profile shows about 370,000 distinct CDR3 sequences, around 19% of them singletons. The sequencing input was peripheral blood. All receptors come from a woman in her late teens or twenties with Graves' ophthalmopathy. The CDR3 runs from the conserved cysteine through the conserved F or W. Only some rows state a clone size, as once, few, many or a class for expanded clones.

v_call: TRBV2
clone_size: many
cdr3_length: 15
cdr3_aa: CASSERGEGIGEQYF

v_call: TRBV7-9
clone_size: many
cdr3_length: 14
cdr3_aa: CASIAGTGTLEQYF

v_call: TRBV28
clone_size: many
cdr3_length: 17
cdr3_aa: CASSSRRQRENNSPLHF

v_call: TRBV4-1
clone_size: few
cdr3_length: 20
cdr3_aa: CASSSPWDRGILPSGNTIYF

v_call: TRBV29-1
clone_size: many
cdr3_length: 12
cdr3_aa: CSGRTGSYEQYF

v_call: TRBV7-9
clone_size: many
cdr3_length: 12
cdr3_aa: CASSEDNQPQHF

v_call: TRBV6-2/TRBV6-3
clone_size: many
cdr3_length: 16
cdr3_aa: CASSYSTAGLLLGYTF

v_call: TRBV25-1
clone_size: -
cdr3_length: 13
cdr3_aa: CASSAGGADGYTF

v_call: TRBV6-1
clone_size: -
cdr3_length: 17
cdr3_aa: CASSGWGVGGSGGEQYF

v_call: TRBV5-1
clone_size: many
cdr3_length: 15
cdr3_aa: CASSLLAGMNTEAFF

v_call: TRBV12-5
clone_size: many
cdr3_length: 18
cdr3_aa: CASGFTETESTLNTEAFF

v_call: TRBV28
clone_size: many
cdr3_length: 14
cdr3_aa: CASSLPGPENTIYF

v_call: TRBV6-5
clone_size: many
cdr3_length: 12
cdr3_aa: CASSYSNHEAFF

v_call: TRBV12-3/TRBV12-4
clone_size: -
cdr3_length: 14
cdr3_aa: CASSPGYTNAGYTF

v_call: TRBV4-3
clone_size: many
cdr3_length: 13
cdr3_aa: CASSQDGDTEAFF

v_call: TRBV6-5
clone_size: -
cdr3_length: 13
cdr3_aa: CASSYSGQTGQYF

v_call: TRBV6-1
clone_size: many
cdr3_length: 15
cdr3_aa: CASSPQRKEDTEAFF

v_call: TRBV4-3
clone_size: many
cdr3_length: 15
cdr3_aa: CASSQDRAQGTEAFF

v_call: TRBV24-1
clone_size: many
cdr3_length: 16
cdr3_aa: CATSDPSTGGNQPQHF

v_call: TRBV7-9
clone_size: few
cdr3_length: 13
cdr3_aa: CASSVGWYFEQFF

v_call: TRBV7-8
clone_size: many
cdr3_length: 14
cdr3_aa: CASSLGVSGIEAFF

v_call: TRBV6-2/TRBV6-3
clone_size: many
cdr3_length: 15
cdr3_aa: CASSYLDRPNQPQHF

v_call: TRBV2
clone_size: many
cdr3_length: 16
cdr3_aa: CASTQGIFSGANVLTF

v_call: TRBV7-2
clone_size: many
cdr3_length: 15
cdr3_aa: CASSWTSGVRETQYF

v_call: TRBV6-4
clone_size: few
cdr3_length: 19
cdr3_aa: CASSDPLRGGNRGNQPQHF

v_call: TRBV19
clone_size: many
cdr3_length: 12
cdr3_aa: CASSYASGELFF

v_call: TRBV3-1
clone_size: few
cdr3_length: 19
cdr3_aa: CASSHRAQLGGARSETQYF

v_call: TRBV6-1
clone_size: many
cdr3_length: 16
cdr3_aa: CASTSHRGLAKNIQYF

v_call: TRBV7-9
clone_size: many
cdr3_length: 14
cdr3_aa: CASSKNGAKNIQYF

v_call: TRBV28
clone_size: many
cdr3_length: 12
cdr3_aa: CASSLGQGVDTF

v_call: TRBV4-1
clone_size: -
cdr3_length: 17
cdr3_aa: CASSQDIARGTFVEQYF

v_call: TRBV7-8
clone_size: many
cdr3_length: 15
cdr3_aa: CASSLGPAAQETQYF

v_call: TRBV27
clone_size: many
cdr3_length: 14
cdr3_aa: CASRDSLTGETQYF

v_call: TRBV6-6
clone_size: many
cdr3_length: 16
cdr3_aa: CASPSGTGLMNTEAFF

v_call: TRBV6-1
clone_size: many
cdr3_length: 15
cdr3_aa: CASTLQGTGSTEAFF

v_call: TRBV6-2/TRBV6-3
clone_size: many
cdr3_length: 13
cdr3_aa: CASSWTLTYEQYF

v_call: TRBV12-3/TRBV12-4
clone_size: many
cdr3_length: 14
cdr3_aa: CASSPTSPRETQYF

v_call: TRBV9
clone_size: many
cdr3_length: 13
cdr3_aa: CASSVGGETAQHF

v_call: TRBV6-5
clone_size: many
cdr3_length: 11
cdr3_aa: CASRKGYEQYF

v_call: TRBV24-1
clone_size: many
cdr3_length: 14
cdr3_aa: CATSEAGNNEKLFF

v_call: TRBV30
clone_size: many
cdr3_length: 17
cdr3_aa: CASCPFPGPNYNSPLHF

v_call: TRBV30
clone_size: many
cdr3_length: 15
cdr3_aa: CAWRPGTGGLETQYF

v_call: TRBV6-1
clone_size: many
cdr3_length: 14
cdr3_aa: CASNTAGTRDEQYF

v_call: TRBV28
clone_size: many
cdr3_length: 14
cdr3_aa: CASRNDGRAYGYTF

v_call: TRBV12-3/TRBV12-4
clone_size: many
cdr3_length: 16
cdr3_aa: CASSSGTSGRGKTQYF

v_call: TRBV5-1
clone_size: many
cdr3_length: 15
cdr3_aa: CASSPTVGVNTEAFF

v_call: TRBV29-1
clone_size: many
cdr3_length: 11
cdr3_aa: CSVGGGSGYTF

v_call: TRBV18
clone_size: many
cdr3_length: 15
cdr3_aa: CASSPTIQGSREQYF

v_call: TRBV12-3/TRBV12-4
clone_size: many
cdr3_length: 13
cdr3_aa: CASSLVGAGDAFF

v_call: TRBV11-2
clone_size: many
cdr3_length: 13
cdr3_aa: CASSLGGANVLTF

v_call: TRBV7-3
clone_size: many
cdr3_length: 13
cdr3_aa: CASSWGPAYEQYF